These 4 T cell receptor beta chains share one sample of origin, sequenced in a study of blood T cells in healthy people across ages. The use of a sample-barcoded 5' primer and a J-beta primer mix characterized a second PCR of roughly 6 to 11 cycles. One entry per CDR3 protein results from TCRdb running MiXCR on the 5' RACE reads. The sample holds over 600,000 distinct CDR3 sequences; 40% to 50% are singletons and the top ten take around 30%. The sample was blood. Receptors were obtained from a man older than 75 in good health.

This chain uses TRBV9 with TRBJ2-7, with a weak D call TRBD2 (6 bases). V was trimmed by 4 bases and J by 0 bases, leaving 14 bases between them. The CDR3 loop spans 15 amino acids. Germline CDR1 SGDLS, CDR2 YYNGEE. The CDR3 spells CASSSAGTYSYEQYF. The DNA for the CDR3 is TGTGCCAGCAGCTCTGCCGGGACTTACTCCTACGAGCAGTACTTC.

V usage is TRBV7-2 and J usage is TRBJ2-5; TRBD2 matches at 10 bases. The CDR3 runs to 17 residues. Trimming at V came to 6 bases and at J to 1 base, leaving 11 bases not matched to a gene. CDR1 and CDR2 from the germline V gene are SGHTA and FQGNSA. This chain's CDR3 is CASSSSQRGGPQETQYF. CDR3 coding DNA: TGTGCCAGCAGTTCGTCCCAGCGGGGGGGCCCCCAAGAGACCCAGTACTTC.

Details on this clonotype: At one boundary the junction diverges from the germline segment, which might be a read error. The genes are TRBV7-8 and TRBJ1-1; D gene uncertain. The germline V gene encodes CDR1 SGHVS and CDR2 FQNEAQ. The CDR3 consists of 16 residues. The CDR3 DNA sequence: TGTGCCAGCAGCTTAGTTGTCCGACGGCTGAACACTGGAGCTTTCTTT. Amino acids: CASSLVVRRLNTGAFF. Supplemented by reference TRBV7-8 and TRBJ1-1, the full variable domain reads GAGVSQSPRYKVAKRGQDVALRCDPISGHVSLFWYQQALGQGPEFLTYFQNEAQLDKSGLPSDRFFAERPEGSVSTLKIQRTQQEDSAVYLCASSLVVRRLNTGAFFGQGTRLTVV.

This clonotype occurred many times. The chain carries TRBV7-8 and TRBJ1-5; D remains ambiguous. The CDR3 runs 16 residues. Germline V lookup: CDR1 SGHVS, CDR2 FQNEAQ. With 2 bases removed from V and 0 bases from J, the gap between germline ends came to 11 bases. The CDR3 here is CASSLREVNSNQPQHF. DNA of the CDR3: TGTGCCAGCAGCTTAAGGGAGGTAAATAGCAATCAGCCCCAGCATTTT.